These 26 T cell receptor beta chains originate from one sample sequenced in a study of CD8+ T cells in alopecia areata. Extraction of RNA preceded its reverse transcription into cDNA, which served as the sequencing template. Measured with immunoSEQ multiplex PCR; TCRdb has only the in-frame clones, and not every one. The data show about 130,000 clones, roughly 54% seen once. This material consisted of CD4+ T cells sorted from blood, taken at week 0. These TCRs come from a human donor with alopecia areata.

This clone appeared a few times. V usage is TRBV5-6 and J usage is TRBJ1-5, with no clear D. The germline V gene has CDR1 SGHDT and CDR2 YYEEEE. V was pared by 3 bases and J by 6 bases, with 7 bases between. The CDR3 runs to 12 residues. This chain's CDR3 is CASSSRVQPQHF. The CDR3 coding sequence is TGTGCCAGCAGCTCCCGGGTTCAGCCCCAGCATTTT.

The V call is TRBV6-6, the J call TRBJ2-7; D is unresolved. The CDR3 extends over 15 amino acids. V dropped 0 bases and J dropped 2 bases, with 11 bases sitting between them. Germline V gene lookup returns CDR1 MNHNY and CDR2 SVGAGI (reference sequence). CDR3 amino acids: CASSYSANRPYEQYF. In DNA form, the CDR3 reads TGTGCCAGCAGTTACTCGGCCAACCGGCCCTACGAGCAGTACTTC.

The CDR3 reads CASSFRQGAAYEQYF. Written as DNA, the CDR3 is TGTGCCAGCAGCTTCCGGCAGGGTGCCGCCTACGAGCAGTACTTC. This chain joins TRBV7-2 and TRBJ2-7; a possible D gene is TRBD1 (5 bases). Germline CDR1 reads SGHTA; CDR2 reads FQGNSA. V lost 3 bases, J lost 2 bases, and 14 bases lay in between. The CDR3 covers 15 residues. The entire variable domain, with the rest obtained from reference TRBV7-2 and TRBJ2-7, is as follows: GAGVSQSPSNKVTEKGKDVELRCDPISGHTALYWYRQSLGQGLEFLIYFQGNSAPDKSGLPSDRFSAERTGGSVSTLTIQRTQQEDSAVYLCASSFRQGAAYEQYFGPGTRLTVT.

V and J are TRBV5-1 and TRBJ2-5; 7 bases map to TRBD1. After removal of 4 bases from V and 2 bases from J, the junction contained 5 bases not matched to a gene. The CDR3 has 14 residues. Germline V gene sequence: CDR1 SGHRS, CDR2 YFSETQ. The CDR3 spells CASSPGTAQETQYF. The CDR3 DNA is TGCGCCAGCAGCCCCGGGACAGCTCAAGAGACCCAGTACTTC.

The table lists this clone with a few counts. This chain connects TRBV7-2 to TRBJ2-1; 7 nucleotides agree with TRBD2. J lost 0 bases, V lost 1 base, and 3 bases had no gene match. The germline V gene encodes CDR1 SGHTA and CDR2 FQGNSA. The CDR3 sequence is 16 residues long. The CDR3 DNA is TGTGCCAGCAGCTTAGTGAGCGGGGACTCCTACAATGAGCAGTTCTTC. Residues: CASSLVSGDSYNEQFF. Full variable domain (outside the CDR3, taken from reference TRBV7-2 and TRBJ2-1): GAGVSQSPSNKVTEKGKDVELRCDPISGHTALYWYRQSLGQGLEFLIYFQGNSAPDKSGLPSDRFSAERTGGSVSTLTIQRTQQEDSAVYLCASSLVSGDSYNEQFFGPGTRLTVL.

The V gene is TRBV15, the J gene TRBJ2-3, with unresolved D. Trimming took 1 base from V and 6 from J, leaving 5 bases between them. This CDR3 spans 12 amino acids. In germline, CDR1 is LNHNV, CDR2 YYDKDF (reference sequence). The CDR3 DNA follows: TGTGCCACCAGCAGAGTGTATGATACGCAGTATTTT. Translating gives CATSRVYDTQYF.

The gene calls are TRBV9 and TRBJ1-1; no firm D call. In germline, CDR1 is SGDLS, CDR2 YYNGEE. Trimming took 1 base from V and 4 from J, leaving 8 bases between them. This CDR3 contains 13 residues. The CDR3 here is CASSVTPITEAFF. Written as DNA, the CDR3 is TGTGCCAGCAGCGTAACCCCCATCACTGAAGCTTTCTTT.

The chain joins TRBV15 to TRBJ1-1; D is uncertain. The CDR3 consists of 13 residues. Germline V gene data show CDR1 as LNHNV and CDR2 as YYDKDF (reference sequence). V gave up 1 base and J gave up 1 base, with 4 bases separating them. CDR3: CATSRVPNTEAFF. CDR3 nucleotide sequence: TGTGCCACCAGCAGAGTCCCGAACACTGAAGCTTTCTTT.

J is TRBJ1-6 and V is TRBV7-8; 9 bases line up with TRBD1. The germline V gene encodes CDR1 SGHVS and CDR2 FQNEAQ. V trimming: 3 bases; J trimming: 5 bases; junction bases outside the gene matches: 11. The CDR3 runs to 18 residues. DNA for the CDR3: TGTGCCAGCAGCTTGGACAGGGGCCGAGTTATCGATAATTCACCCCTCCACTTT. Translating gives CASSLDRGRVIDNSPLHF.

The genes are TRBV30 and TRBJ2-7; TRBD1 agrees at 10 bases. J was trimmed by 6 bases and V by 0 bases; bases with no gene match: 8. This CDR3 is built from 15 residues. Per germline, CDR1 GTSNPN and CDR2 SVGIG (reference sequence). DNA for the CDR3: TGTGCCTGGAGTGTTGGTGGGACAGGGGTCCTCGAGCAGTACTTC. Translating gives CAWSVGGTGVLEQYF.

The chain recombines TRBV9 with TRBJ2-5, with TRBD2 matching 7 bases. The J call may be in error: the DNA end matches TRBJ2-7 better. The CDR3 has 14 residues. The germline V gene has CDR1 SGDLS and CDR2 YYNGEE. This CDR3 is CASSVGTNSYEQYF. The CDR3 DNA is TGTGCCAGCAGCGTCGGGACTAATTCCTACGAGCAGTACTTC.

This clone has only a few counts. V is TRBV6-5 and J is TRBJ1-4, with D hard to call. Between the trimmed V and J ends, which lost 10 bases and 5 bases, there was a span of 14 bases. The germline gives CDR1 MNHEY, CDR2 SVGAGI. CDR3 length equals 13 residues. CDR3 protein: CATKPGWNEKLFF. The CDR3 region has the DNA TGTGCCACTAAACCGGGGTGGAATGAAAAACTGTTTTTT.

As for this clone: At one end the junction does not follow the germline gene, possibly because of a read error. The chain combines TRBV2 with TRBJ2-7, with 10 positions matching TRBD2. This CDR3 has 14 residues. CDR1 and CDR2 (germline): SNHLY, FYNNEI. CDR3 nucleotides: TGTGCCAGCAGTGAATATGGTAGCGGGGGGACCAACTCATTC. The encoded protein is CASSEYGSGGTNSF.

V gene TRBV5-1 combines with J gene TRBJ2-1; D gene uncertain. The germline CDR1 and CDR2 sequences are SGHRS and YFSETQ. The CDR3 extends over 15 amino acids. The germline V and J ends were trimmed by 0 bases and 6 bases, with 13 bases remaining between them. Here the CDR3 reads CASSLAITTFNEQFF. CDR3 DNA sequence: TGCGCCAGCAGCTTGGCCATCACCACATTCAATGAGCAGTTCTTC.

The chain carries TRBV2 and TRBJ1-1, with 8 bases matching TRBD1. Germline V gives CDR1 SNHLY, CDR2 FYNNEI. The junction had 7 bases not matched to a gene; V was cut back by 5 bases and J by 2 bases. This CDR3 region has 15 residues. Here the CDR3 DNA reads TGTGCCAGCAGTCAGGACAGGGCGAAAAACACTGAAGCTTTCTTT. Amino acids: CASSQDRAKNTEAFF.

This clone was found a few times. The gene calls are TRBV6-5 and TRBJ2-1, with 8 nucleotides matching TRBD1. V was pared by 2 bases and J by 3 bases, with 3 bases of the junction left unmatched. The CDR3 loop spans 15 amino acids. The germline V gene has CDR1 MNHEY and CDR2 SVGAGI. As DNA, the CDR3 is TGTGCCAGCAGTTACCGTGGACAGGGCTACAATGAGCAGTTCTTC. Protein sequence: CASSYRGQGYNEQFF.

The chain is built from TRBV7-2 and TRBJ2-7; 10 nucleotides align to TRBD1. Per germline, CDR1 SGHTA and CDR2 FQGNSA. V dropped 5 bases and J dropped 0; count of bases not matched to a gene: 4. This CDR3 comprises 15 residues. CDR3 amino acids: CASSPRTGGSYEQYF. CDR3 DNA sequence: TGTGCCAGCAGCCCAAGGACAGGGGGCTCCTACGAGCAGTACTTC.

Only one count was recorded for this clone. V usage is TRBV6-6 and J usage is TRBJ1-5; a possible D gene is TRBD1 (6 bases). CDR3 length equals 16 residues. CDR1 MNHNY and CDR2 SVGAGI come from the germline V gene (reference sequence). V lost 4 bases to trimming and J lost 0 bases, with 13 bases between them. The CDR3 nucleotides read TGTGCCAGCAGTTCCCAGGGGCCATATAGCAATCAGCCCCAGCATTTT. As protein: CASSSQGPYSNQPQHF.

This sequence joins TRBV2 and TRBJ1-2; the match to TRBD1 covers 9 bases. The junction had 7 bases not matched to a gene; V was cut back by 6 bases and J by 8 bases. Germline V gene lookup returns CDR1 SNHLY and CDR2 FYNNEI. The CDR3 contains 13 residues. CDR3: CASSVDRGGGYTF. The CDR3 nucleotides read TGTGCCAGCAGCGTCGACAGGGGGGGCGGCTACACCTTC.

The chain is built from TRBV6-6 and TRBJ2-5; D is uncertain. The CDR3 sequence is 14 residues long. Germline V gives CDR1 MNHNY, CDR2 SVGAGI (reference sequence). Trimming shortened V by 2 bases and J by 3 bases, and 10 bases separated the two germline ends. The CDR3 loop is CASSYSNSEETQYF. The CDR3, as DNA: TGTGCCAGCAGTTACAGTAACAGCGAAGAGACCCAGTACTTC.

In this sample, this clone turned up a few times. The chain has TRBV6-1 and TRBJ2-1; D gene unclear. CDR3 length: 13 amino acids. V was shortened by 3 bases and J by 8 bases, with 11 bases between the two germline ends. Germline-derived CDR1 and CDR2 are MNHNS and SASEGT. For the CDR3, the DNA is TGTGCCAGCAGTGATCATTGGGCGGATGAGCAGTTCTTC. Translation: CASSDHWADEQFF.

J is TRBJ2-1 and V is TRBV6-5; 10 nucleotides match TRBD2. CDR3 size: 15 residues. Germline values: CDR1 MNHEY, CDR2 SVGAGI. The V segment lost 5 bases and the J segment 7 bases; nucleotides outside the gene matches: 8. Written as DNA, the CDR3 is TGTGCCAGCAGTAGGAGCGGGGGGGCTAAGAATGAGCAGTTCTTC. As protein: CASSRSGGAKNEQFF.

This clone has a handful of counts. The rearrangement joins TRBV20-1 to TRBJ2-1; D uncertain. The germline V and J ends were trimmed by 2 bases and 8 bases, with 7 bases remaining between them. The CDR3 is 11 amino acids. Germline V gene data show CDR1 as DFQATT and CDR2 as SNEGSKA (reference sequence). The CDR3 region has the DNA TGCAGTGCTAGAAAACCCGATGAGCAGTTCTTC. This sequence encodes CSARKPDEQFF.

Only one count was recorded for this clone. V and J are TRBV9 and TRBJ2-3; 7 nucleotides agree with TRBD2. This CDR3 comprises 16 residues. Germline V gene sequence: CDR1 SGDLS, CDR2 YYNGEE. With V trimmed by 4 bases and J by 6 bases, 14 bases remained unmatched. Here the CDR3 reads CASSPIGGRARDTQYF. CDR3 DNA: TGTGCCAGCAGCCCCATAGGAGGGAGGGCCAGGGATACGCAGTATTTT. The full variable domain, with the rest looked up from reference TRBV9 and TRBJ2-3, is DSGVTQTPKHLITATGQRVTLRCSPRSGDLSVYWYQQSLDQGLQFLIQYYNGEERAKGNILERFSAQQFPDLHSELNLSSLELGDSALYFCASSPIGGRARDTQYFGPGTRLTVL.

This sequence joins TRBV9 and TRBJ1-2, with D possibly TRBD1 on 5 matching bases. Trimming removed 1 base at V and 6 bases at J, with 10 bases between. This CDR3 comprises 13 residues. Germline V gene sequence: CDR1 SGDLS, CDR2 YYNGEE. CDR3 residues: CASSVTQGHGYTF. The CDR3 DNA reads as TGTGCCAGCAGCGTAACCCAGGGTCATGGCTACACCTTC.

The genes are TRBV12-2 and TRBJ2-7; no DNA check was done on the table's D call, TRBD1. TRBV12-2 is a pseudogene locus. CDR3 length equals 15 residues. This CDR3 is CASRLLDRGRLEQYF. The CDR3 DNA follows: TGTGCAAGTCGCTTACTTGACAGGGGGCGACTCGAGCAGTACTTC.